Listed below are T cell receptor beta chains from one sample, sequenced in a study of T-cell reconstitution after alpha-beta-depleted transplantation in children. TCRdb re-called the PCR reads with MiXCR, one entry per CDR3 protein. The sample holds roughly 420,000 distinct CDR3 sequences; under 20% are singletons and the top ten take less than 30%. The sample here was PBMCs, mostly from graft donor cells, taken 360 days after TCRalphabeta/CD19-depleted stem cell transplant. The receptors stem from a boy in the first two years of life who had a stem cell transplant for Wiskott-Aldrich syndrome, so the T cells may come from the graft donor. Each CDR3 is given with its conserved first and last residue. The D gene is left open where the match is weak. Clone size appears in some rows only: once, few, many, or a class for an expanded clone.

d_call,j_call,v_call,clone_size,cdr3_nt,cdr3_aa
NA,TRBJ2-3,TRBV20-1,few,TGCAGTGGGCAGGGGGGGAGCACAGATACGCAGTATTTT,CSGQGGSTDTQYF
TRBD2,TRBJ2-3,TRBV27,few,TGTGCCAGCCAGCGGGGATATACGCAGTATTTT,CASQRGYTQYF
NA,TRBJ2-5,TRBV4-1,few,TGCGCCAGCAGCCAAAGGCAGGACGGAGAGACCCAGTACTTC,CASSQRQDGETQYF
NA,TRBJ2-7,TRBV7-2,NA,TGTGCCAGCAGCTTATATAAGGGTGCCTACGAGCAGTACTTC,CASSLYKGAYEQYF
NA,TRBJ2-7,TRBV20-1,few,TGCAGTGCTCAAATCAGGGGAGGCTCCTACGAGCAGTACTTC,CSAQIRGGSYEQYF
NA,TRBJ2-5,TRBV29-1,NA,TGCAGCGTTGGCCTTTCCAAAGAGACCCAGTACTTC,CSVGLSKETQYF
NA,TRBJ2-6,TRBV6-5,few,TGTGCCAGCAGTTACTACGGGTCACCCTCTGGGGCCAACGTCCTGACTTTC,CASSYYGSPSGANVLTF
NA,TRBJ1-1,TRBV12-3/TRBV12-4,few,TGTGCCAGCAGTTTAAGAGGGCAGAGAGGCTCTGAAGCTTTCTTT,CASSLRGQRGSEAFF
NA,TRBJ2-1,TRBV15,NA,TGTGCCACCAGCTCCCGTTTTGACCGGATGAAAGAGCAGTTCTTC,CATSSRFDRMKEQFF
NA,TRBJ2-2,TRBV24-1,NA,TGTGACACCAGTGACCCTACCGGGACAAACACCGGGGAGCTGTTTTTT,CDTSDPTGTNTGELFF
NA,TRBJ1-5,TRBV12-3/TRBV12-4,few,TGTGCCAGCAGTTTGGGGGGACCGGATCAGCCCCAGCATTTT,CASSLGGPDQPQHF
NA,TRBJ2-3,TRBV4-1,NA,TGCGCCAGCAGCCGTTGGGACATTAGCACAGATACGCAGTATTTT,CASSRWDISTDTQYF
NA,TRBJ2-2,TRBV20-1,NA,TGCAGTGCTCGGCAGGGGTTAACCGGGGAGCTGTTTTTT,CSARQGLTGELFF
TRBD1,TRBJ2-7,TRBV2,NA,TGTGCCAGCATAAGCGGCAGGGGGTATACCTACGAGCAGTACTTC,CASISGRGYTYEQYF